This TCR beta chain was found in a study of blood T cell repertoires in COVID-19. Study summary: COVID-19 samples from acute and convalescent phases originated in the United States, Italy and Spain.

Only in-frame clones appear in the TCRdb table, and some are missing; sequencing was by immunoSEQ multiplex PCR. This table has some 230,000 clones, under 90% appearing once. The CDR3 contains 15 residues. Germline V gene sequence: CDR1 MNHNY, CDR2 SVGAGI (reference sequence). Trimming at V came to 2 bases and at J to 1 base, leaving 5 bases not matched to a gene. This rearrangement joins TRBV6-6 to TRBJ2-7, with 7 bases aligning to TRBD1. The sample taken for sequencing was peripheral blood. The source of this sequence is a woman in her fifties or sixties who had recovered from COVID-19. The chain's CDR3 is CASSYQNRGSYEQYF. CDR3 bases: TGTGCCAGCAGTTACCAAAACAGGGGATCCTACGAGCAGTACTTC.